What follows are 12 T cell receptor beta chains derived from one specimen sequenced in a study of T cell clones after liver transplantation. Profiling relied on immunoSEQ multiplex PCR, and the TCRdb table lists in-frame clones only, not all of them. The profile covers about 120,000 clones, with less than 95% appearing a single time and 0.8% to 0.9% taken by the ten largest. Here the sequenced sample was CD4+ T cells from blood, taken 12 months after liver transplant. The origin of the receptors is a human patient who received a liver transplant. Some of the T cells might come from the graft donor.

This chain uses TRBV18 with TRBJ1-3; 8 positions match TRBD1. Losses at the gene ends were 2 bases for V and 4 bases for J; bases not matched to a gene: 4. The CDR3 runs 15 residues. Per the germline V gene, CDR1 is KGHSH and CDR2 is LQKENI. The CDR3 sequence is CASSPGTGSGNTIYF. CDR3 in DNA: TGTGCCAGCTCACCAGGGACAGGTTCGGGAAACACCATATATTTT.

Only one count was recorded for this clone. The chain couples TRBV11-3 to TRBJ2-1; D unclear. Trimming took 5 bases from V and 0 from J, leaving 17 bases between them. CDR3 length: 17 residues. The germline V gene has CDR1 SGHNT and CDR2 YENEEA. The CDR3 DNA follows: TGTGCCAGCAGCCCTCCATCAAGGTTAAGCTCCTACAATGAGCAGTTCTTC. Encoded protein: CASSPPSRLSSYNEQFF.

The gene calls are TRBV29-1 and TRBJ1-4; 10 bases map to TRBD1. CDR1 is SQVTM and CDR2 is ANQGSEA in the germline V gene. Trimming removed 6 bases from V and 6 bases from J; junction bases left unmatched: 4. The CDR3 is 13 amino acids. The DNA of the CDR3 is TGCAGCGTCCGGGACAGGGGTGATGAAAAACTGTTTTTT. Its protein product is CSVRDRGDEKLFF.

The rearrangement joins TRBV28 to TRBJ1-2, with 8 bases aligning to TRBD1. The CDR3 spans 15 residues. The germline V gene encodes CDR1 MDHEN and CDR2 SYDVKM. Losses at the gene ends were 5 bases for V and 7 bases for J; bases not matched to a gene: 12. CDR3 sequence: CASSPLGQGSGGYTF. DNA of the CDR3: TGTGCCAGCAGTCCGCTTGGACAGGGATCCGGTGGCTACACCTTC.

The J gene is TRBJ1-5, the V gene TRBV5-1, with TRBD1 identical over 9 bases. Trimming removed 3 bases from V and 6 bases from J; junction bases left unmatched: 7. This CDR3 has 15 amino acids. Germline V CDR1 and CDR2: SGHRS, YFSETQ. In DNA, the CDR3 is TGCGCCAGCAGCTCCGGACAGGGGAACGGTCAGCCCCAGCATTTT. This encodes CASSSGQGNGQPQHF.

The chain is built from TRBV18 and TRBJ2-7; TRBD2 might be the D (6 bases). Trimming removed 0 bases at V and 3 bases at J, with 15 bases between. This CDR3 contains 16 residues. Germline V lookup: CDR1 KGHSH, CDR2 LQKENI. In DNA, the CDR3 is TGTGCCAGCTCACCACCGCCAAGCGGGCTGGGCTACGAGCAGTACTTC. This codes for CASSPPPSGLGYEQYF.

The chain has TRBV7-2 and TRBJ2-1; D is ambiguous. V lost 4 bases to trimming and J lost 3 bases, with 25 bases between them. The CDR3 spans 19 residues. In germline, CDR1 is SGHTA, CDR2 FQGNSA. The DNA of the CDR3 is TGTGCCAGCAGCTCCAGTGGGGTTCGAGGCGTCCGAGTCTACAATGAGCAGTTCTTC. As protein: CASSSSGVRGVRVYNEQFF.

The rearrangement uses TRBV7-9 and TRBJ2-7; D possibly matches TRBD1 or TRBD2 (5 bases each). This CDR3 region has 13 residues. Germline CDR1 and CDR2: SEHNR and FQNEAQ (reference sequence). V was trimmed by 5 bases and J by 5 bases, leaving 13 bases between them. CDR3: CASSLTGPDEQYF. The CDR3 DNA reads TGTGCCAGCAGCCTAACGGGACCGGACGAGCAGTACTTC.

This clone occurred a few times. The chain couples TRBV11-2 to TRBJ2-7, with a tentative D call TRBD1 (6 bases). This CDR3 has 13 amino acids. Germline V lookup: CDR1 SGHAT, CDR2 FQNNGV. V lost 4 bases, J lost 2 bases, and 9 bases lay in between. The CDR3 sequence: CASSSGVPYEQYF. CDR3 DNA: TGTGCCAGCAGCTCAGGGGTCCCCTACGAGCAGTACTTC. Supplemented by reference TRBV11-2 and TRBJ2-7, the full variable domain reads EAGVAQSPRYKIIEKRQSVAFWCNPISGHATLYWYQQILGQGPKLLIQFQNNGVVDDSQLPKDRFSAERLKGVDSTLKIQPAKLEDSAVYLCASSSGVPYEQYFGPGTRLTVT.

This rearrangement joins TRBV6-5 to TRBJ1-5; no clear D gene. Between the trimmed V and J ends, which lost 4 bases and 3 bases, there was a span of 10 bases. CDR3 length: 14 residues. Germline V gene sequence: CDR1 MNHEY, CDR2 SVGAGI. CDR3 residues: CASSFRPTNQPQHF. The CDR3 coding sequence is TGTGCCAGCAGTTTCAGACCGACCAATCAGCCCCAGCATTTT.

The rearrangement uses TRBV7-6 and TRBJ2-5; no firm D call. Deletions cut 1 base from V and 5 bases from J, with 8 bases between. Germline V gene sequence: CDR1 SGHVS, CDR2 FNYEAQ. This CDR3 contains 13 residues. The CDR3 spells CASSLGSRETQYF. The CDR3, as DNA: TGTGCCAGCAGCTTAGGTAGCAGGGAGACCCAGTACTTC.

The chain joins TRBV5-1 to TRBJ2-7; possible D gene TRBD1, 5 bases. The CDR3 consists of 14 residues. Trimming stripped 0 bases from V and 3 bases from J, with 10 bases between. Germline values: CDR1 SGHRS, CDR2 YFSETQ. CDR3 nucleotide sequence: TGCGCCAGCAGCTTGGACAGGTCGTACTACGAGCAGTACTTC. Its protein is CASSLDRSYYEQYF.